This T cell receptor (beta chain) was observed in a study of cytomegalovirus exposure and HLA in healthy donors. Broader study findings: TCR beta V- and J-gene trimming was later associated with a missense DCLRE1C variant.

The CDR3 runs to 15 residues. With V trimmed by 5 bases and J by 4 bases, 10 bases remained unmatched. Germline CDR1 reads KGHSH; CDR2 reads LQKENI. To note about this clone: Its target is unknown.

Vbeta (60) and Jbeta (13) primers were used in the PCR. The data were produced by immunoSEQ multiplex PCR, yet TCRdb's version contains in-frame clones alone and is incomplete. The table includes around 170,000 clones, roughly 87% detected once. The sequencing input was PBMCs. This clonotype was obtained from a woman aged 45-65 years in good health and CMV-seronegative. The V and J genes are TRBV18 and TRBJ2-7, with 8 bases that match TRBD2. The CDR3 DNA sequence: TGTGCCAGCTCATCCAACGGGGGGGCCGGGTACGAGCAGTACTTC. It specifies CASSSNGGAGYEQYF.